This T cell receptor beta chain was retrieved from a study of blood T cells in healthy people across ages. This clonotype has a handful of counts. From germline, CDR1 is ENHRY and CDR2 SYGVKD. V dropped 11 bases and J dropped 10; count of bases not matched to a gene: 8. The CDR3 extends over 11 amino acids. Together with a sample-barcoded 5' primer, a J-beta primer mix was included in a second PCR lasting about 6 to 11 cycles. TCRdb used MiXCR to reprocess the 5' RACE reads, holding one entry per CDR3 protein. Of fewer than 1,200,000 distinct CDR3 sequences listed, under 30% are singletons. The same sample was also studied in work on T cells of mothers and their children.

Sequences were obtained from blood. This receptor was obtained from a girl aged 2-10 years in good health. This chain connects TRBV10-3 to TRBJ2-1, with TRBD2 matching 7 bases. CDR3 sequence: CALRERDEQFF. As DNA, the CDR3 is TGTGCCTTGAGGGAGCGGGACGAGCAGTTCTTC.